This entry lists 13 T cell receptor beta chains sequenced from one sample in a study of cytomegalovirus exposure and HLA in healthy donors. A multiplex PCR was run with 60 Vbeta primers and 13 Jbeta primers. Generated by immunoSEQ multiplex PCR, the TCRdb table keeps only in-frame clones and is missing some. The table includes more than 150,000 clones, roughly 80% detected once. The sequenced sample consisted of PBMCs. These receptors were taken from a woman aged 50 to 60 in good health and CMV-seropositive.

As for this clone: The CDR3 ends on some other residue instead of the conserved phenylalanine or tryptophan, so this is likely a read error. CDR3 DNA: TGTGCCAGCAGCTTAGAGGGGGGGTGGGGGAACGCTTTCTCT. It is translated as CASSLEGGWGNAFS. The rearrangement uses TRBV7-2 and TRBJ1-1; perhaps TRBD1 as D (6 bases). Germline V CDR1 and CDR2: SGHTA, FQGNSA. With 1 base removed from V and 11 bases from J, the gap between germline ends came to 17 bases. The CDR3 has 14 amino acids.

Here the CDR3 reads CASSHLSGIYGYTF. CDR3 DNA: TGCGCCAGCAGCCACCTCTCGGGGATTTATGGCTACACCTTC. V usage is TRBV4-3 and J usage is TRBJ1-2, with D unresolved. Germline CDR1 reads LGHNA; CDR2 reads YSLEER. The CDR3 loop spans 14 amino acids. Trimming stripped 3 bases from V and 5 bases from J, with 13 bases between.

A single count supports this clone. V gene TRBV21-1 combines with J gene TRBJ2-7; TRBD2 is the table's D call, not checked against the DNA. TRBV21-1 is classified as a pseudogene. The CDR3 spans 14 residues. The CDR3 nucleotides read TGTGCCAGCAGGGGGGGAGTGACCTCCTACGAGCAGTACTTC. Protein: CASRGGVTSYEQYF.

The chain has TRBV9 and TRBJ2-6; D perhaps matches TRBD1 (6 bases). Germline loops: CDR1 SGDLS, CDR2 YYNGEE. This CDR3 is 15 amino acids long. V was cut by 0 bases and J by 2 bases, with 6 bases left in between. CDR3 sequence (DNA): TGTGCCAGCAGCGTAGACAGGGCTGGGGCCAACGTCCTGACTTTC. It is translated as CASSVDRAGANVLTF.

This clone was detected a few times. V and J are TRBV2 and TRBJ1-1; perhaps TRBD1 as D (6 bases). The germline CDR1 and CDR2 sequences are SNHLY and FYNNEI. The CDR3 runs to 14 residues. Trimming took off 4 bases at V and 4 bases at J, with 13 bases between the two ends. The CDR3 protein is CASSGGLFPTEAFF. The CDR3 DNA reads as TGTGCCAGCAGTGGGGGGCTTTTTCCCACTGAAGCTTTCTTT.

This chain connects TRBV30 to TRBJ2-7; 7 bases line up with TRBD2. This CDR3 has 22 residues. J was trimmed by 2 bases and V by 0 bases; bases with no gene match: 28. CDR1 and CDR2 (germline): GTSNPN, SVGIG (reference sequence). The CDR3 sequence: CAWSVRPGVYGNLAEDTYEQYF. CDR3 sequence (DNA): TGTGCCTGGAGTGTGCGGCCTGGAGTGTACGGAAACCTAGCGGAAGATACCTACGAGCAGTACTTC. The complete variable domain, with remaining parts taken from reference TRBV30 and TRBJ2-7, reads SQTIHQWPATLVQPVGSPLSLECTVEGTSNPNLYWYRQAAGRGLQLLFYSVGIGQISSEVPQNLSASRPQDRQFILSSKKLLLSDSGFYLCAWSVRPGVYGNLAEDTYEQYFGPGTRLTVT.

V and J are TRBV6-4 and TRBJ1-6; D is unclear. Per germline, CDR1 MRHNA and CDR2 SNTAGT. The CDR3 has 13 residues. Deletions cut 0 bases from V and 7 bases from J, with 4 bases between. This CDR3 reads CASSDSQNSPLHF. The CDR3 DNA reads TGTGCCAGCAGTGACTCCCAAAATTCACCCCTCCACTTT.

The CDR3 DNA reads as TGTGCCAGCAGTGATAGGGCGGGGAGGGCAGATACGCAGTATTTT. Protein sequence: CASSDRAGRADTQYF. V and J are TRBV2 and TRBJ2-3; 7 positions agree with TRBD2. The trim removed 3 bases at V and 4 bases at J, leaving 7 bases unmatched. The CDR3 is 15 amino acids. In germline, CDR1 is SNHLY, CDR2 FYNNEI.

This clone was counted a single time. The chain carries TRBV5-4 and TRBJ1-6; D ambiguous. From germline, CDR1 is SGHNT and CDR2 YYREEE (reference sequence). This CDR3 is built from 13 residues. V lost 0 bases and J 8 bases, leaving 6 bases between the germline ends. In DNA, the CDR3 is TGTGCCAGCAGCTTGGGCCGGGATTCACCCCTCCACTTT. It yields the protein CASSLGRDSPLHF.

To note about this clone: One end of the junction fails to match germline, which may point to a read error. This chain joins TRBV7-9 and TRBJ1-1; D unresolved. CDR3 length: 15 residues. Germline V gene sequence: CDR1 SEHNR, CDR2 FQNEAQ (reference sequence). DNA of the CDR3: TGTTCCAGCAGCTTAGCTAGTCCAATGAACACTGAAGCTTTCTTT. This encodes CSSSLASPMNTEAFF.

This clone was found once. The genes are TRBV27 and TRBJ2-1, with 11 positions matching TRBD1. From germline, CDR1 is MNHEY and CDR2 SMNVEV (reference sequence). CDR3 size: 17 residues. Trimming took 6 bases from V and 4 from J; bases not matched to a gene: 11. The CDR3 region is CASRGSLGTGGYNEQFF. The CDR3 nucleotides read TGTGCCAGCAGGGGTTCTTTGGGGACAGGGGGATACAATGAGCAGTTCTTC.

The rearrangement joins TRBV4-3 to TRBJ1-5, with no clear D. The CDR3 runs to 14 residues. Germline CDR1 is LGHNA and CDR2 is YSLEER. The V and J ends lost 0 bases and 9 bases respectively, with 12 bases between them. The CDR3 region has the DNA TGCGCCAGCAGCCAAGACGTCGCTCTACGGCCCCAGCATTTT. It translates to CASSQDVALRPQHF.

This clone was counted a few times. The CDR3 bases are TGTGCCAGCAGATGGGACAGCATTGGCAACTATGGCTACACCTTC. This sequence encodes CASRWDSIGNYGYTF. The chain joins TRBV6-5 to TRBJ1-2; 7 positions agree with TRBD1. The V segment lost 6 bases and the J segment 2 bases; nucleotides outside the gene matches: 9. CDR1 is MNHEY, CDR2 SVGAGI, per germline. This CDR3 has 15 residues.